These 26 T cell receptor beta chains were sequenced from one sample in a study of CD8 T cells in Susac syndrome. The authors reverse transcribed roughly 0.5 to 1 ug RNA with random hexamers. TCRdb ran MiXCR on the immunoSEQ multiplex PCR reads and lists one entry per CDR3 protein. The data show 55,000 to 75,000 distinct CDR3 sequences, 93% seen once. The sample consisted of CD4+ T cells from PBMCs. The receptors come from a human donor with Susac syndrome.

The chain employs TRBV18 and TRBJ2-2; D is unresolved. The CDR3 consists of 12 residues. The V and J ends lost 6 bases and 4 bases respectively, with 6 bases between them. CDR1 and CDR2 (germline): KGHSH, LQKENI. CDR3 bases: TGTGCCAGCTCCCACTTCACCGGGGAGCTGTTTTTT. Translation gives CASSHFTGELFF.

V is TRBV28 and J is TRBJ2-2; TRBD1 matches at 7 bases. The CDR3 runs 14 residues. Per germline, CDR1 MDHEN and CDR2 SYDVKM. Trimming at V came to 3 bases and at J to 6 bases, leaving 4 bases not matched to a gene. CDR3 in amino acids: CASSLSGGSGELFF. CDR3 sequence (DNA): TGTGCCAGCAGTTTGTCAGGGGGATCCGGGGAGCTGTTTTTT.

The genes are TRBV2 and TRBJ1-5; D is unresolved. The germline V gene encodes CDR1 SNHLY and CDR2 FYNNEI. V was trimmed by 7 bases and J by 4 bases, leaving 8 bases between them. This CDR3 has 12 residues. This CDR3 reads CASTGDNQPQHF. The CDR3 DNA reads as TGTGCCAGCACGGGAGATAATCAGCCCCAGCATTTT.

This clonotype was counted a single time. J is TRBJ2-4 and V is TRBV20-1; tentatively, D is TRBD2 (6 bases). The CDR3 consists of 15 residues. Germline loops: CDR1 DFQATT, CDR2 SNEGSKA (reference sequence). The ends were cut back, 3 bases at V and 0 bases at J, with 12 bases in the middle. The CDR3 reads CSARDWRGAKNIQYF. The CDR3 nucleotides are TGCAGTGCTAGGGACTGGCGGGGAGCCAAAAACATTCAGTACTTC.

V is TRBV10-3 and J is TRBJ2-7, with D perhaps TRBD2 (7 bases). Deletions cut 3 bases from V and 5 bases from J, with 14 bases between. Per the germline V gene, CDR1 is ENHRY and CDR2 is SYGVKD. This CDR3 region has 14 residues. In DNA form, the CDR3 reads TGTGCCATCAGTGAAAGGGGGGGACGTCACGAGCAGTACTTC. This encodes CAISERGGRHEQYF.

J is TRBJ2-5 and V is TRBV5-1, with a possible D match to TRBD1 (5 bases). The V and J ends lost 4 bases and 1 base respectively, with 8 bases between them. CDR1 and CDR2 from the germline V gene are SGHRS and YFSETQ. The CDR3 covers 13 residues. CDR3: CASSRTRQETQYF. In DNA form, the CDR3 reads TGCGCCAGCAGCCGGACACGCCAAGAGACCCAGTACTTC.

This rearrangement joins TRBV9 to TRBJ1-1; 7 bases line up with TRBD1. Germline loops: CDR1 SGDLS, CDR2 YYNGEE. This CDR3 has 13 amino acids. Germline trimming cut 5 bases from V and 2 bases from J; bases unmatched to any gene: 3. In DNA form, the CDR3 reads TGTGCCAGCAGTGGACAGGCCAACACTGAAGCTTTCTTT. Amino acid sequence: CASSGQANTEAFF.

The rearrangement joins TRBV28 to TRBJ2-7, with D tentatively TRBD2 (5 bases). The ends were cut back, 4 bases at V and 5 bases at J, with 15 bases in the middle. The CDR3 sequence is 14 residues long. CDR1 MDHEN and CDR2 SYDVKM come from the germline V gene. CDR3 DNA sequence: TGTGCCAGCAGTTCGACTAAGAAGACGAACGAGCAGTACTTC. Amino acids: CASSSTKKTNEQYF.

The rearrangement links TRBV19 to TRBJ2-7; 10 bases fit TRBD1. From germline, CDR1 is LNHDA and CDR2 SQIVND (reference sequence). The CDR3 has 14 residues. Losses at the gene ends were 6 bases for V and 1 base for J; bases not matched to a gene: 3. The CDR3 sequence: CASRGTGESYEQYF. The DNA of the CDR3 is TGTGCCAGTAGGGGGACAGGGGAGTCCTACGAGCAGTACTTC.

The rearrangement joins TRBV23-1 to TRBJ2-7; D possibly corresponds to TRBD1 (5 bases). TRBV23-1 is reported as an ORF; its role is uncertain. Trimming removed 4 bases from V and 4 bases from J, with 20 bases in between. CDR3 length: 16 amino acids. CDR3 bases: TGCGCCAGCAGTCTTCACGCCCCAACAGGTAAGTACGAGCAGTACTTC. Protein sequence: CASSLHAPTGKYEQYF.

The chain has TRBV7-8 and TRBJ1-5, with D unclear. The germline V gene encodes CDR1 SGHVS and CDR2 FQNEAQ. The CDR3 covers 15 residues. Trimming removed 4 bases at V and 1 base at J, with 11 bases between. CDR3: CASSSLPGSNQPQHF. The CDR3 bases are TGTGCCAGCAGCTCTCTCCCTGGGAGCAATCAGCCCCAGCATTTT. Complete variable domain (other parts from reference TRBV7-8 and TRBJ1-5): GAGVSQSPRYKVAKRGQDVALRCDPISGHVSLFWYQQALGQGPEFLTYFQNEAQLDKSGLPSDRFFAERPEGSVSTLKIQRTQQEDSAVYLCASSSLPGSNQPQHFGDGTRLSIL.

The CDR3 region has the DNA TGTGCCAGCAGCTCACAGGGACAAGATACGCAGTATTTT. Its protein product is CASSSQGQDTQYF. V usage is TRBV11-1 and J usage is TRBJ2-3; tentatively, D is TRBD1 (6 bases). Between the trimmed V and J ends, which lost 4 bases and 5 bases, there was a span of 10 bases. Germline CDR1 is SGHAT and CDR2 is FQDESV (reference sequence). This CDR3 has 13 amino acids.

The gene calls are TRBV7-2 and TRBJ1-3; D uncertain. The germline V gene encodes CDR1 SGHTA and CDR2 FQGNSA. CDR3 length: 15 amino acids. V lost 2 bases and J 8 bases, leaving 16 bases between the germline ends. This CDR3 is CASSLRHGVRHTIYF. For the CDR3, the DNA is TGTGCCAGCAGCTTAAGACACGGCGTGAGGCACACCATATATTTT.

The V gene is TRBV29-1, the J gene TRBJ2-3; 9 nucleotides match TRBD2. J lost 6 bases, V lost 8 bases, and 15 bases had no gene match. Germline values: CDR1 SQVTM, CDR2 ANQGSEA. The CDR3 is 15 amino acids. The chain's CDR3 is CSSVGGGGAADTQYF. The CDR3 coding sequence is TGCAGCTCGGTGGGCGGCGGGGGGGCCGCGGATACGCAGTATTTT.

The V and J genes are TRBV28 and TRBJ1-4; D call uncertain. Germline values: CDR1 MDHEN, CDR2 SYDVKM. The CDR3 runs 13 residues. The CDR3 here is CASLRSGARKLFF. CDR3 nucleotides: TGTGCAAGCCTTCGGTCAGGAGCACGAAAACTGTTTTTT.

This chain uses TRBV27 with TRBJ2-3; no firm D call. This CDR3 spans 13 amino acids. The V gene's germline CDR1 is MNHEY and CDR2 SMNVEV (reference sequence). Trimming took 3 bases from V and 4 from J, leaving 8 bases between them. This CDR3 is CASSLGSPDTQYF. In DNA form, the CDR3 reads TGTGCCAGCAGTTTGGGCTCCCCAGATACGCAGTATTTT.

The rearrangement links TRBV6-2 or TRBV6-3 to TRBJ2-7; maybe TRBD2 (6 bases). V lost 7 bases to trimming and J lost 0 bases, with 16 bases between them. CDR3 length: 15 amino acids. CDR1 MNHEY and CDR2 SVGEGT come from the germline V gene. CDR3 coding DNA: TGTGCCAGCAAACGGGTCCTCGGGGGCTCCTACGAGCAGTACTTC. As protein: CASKRVLGGSYEQYF.

The V gene is TRBV2, the J gene TRBJ2-1; D call uncertain. V gave up 2 bases and J gave up 8 bases, with 4 bases separating them. Germline lookup yields CDR1 SNHLY and CDR2 FYNNEI. The CDR3 is 11 amino acids. The CDR3 region is CASSESYEQFF. The CDR3 DNA reads TGTGCCAGCAGTGAATCATATGAGCAGTTCTTC.

This chain connects TRBV2 to TRBJ2-2, with a tentative D call TRBD2 (5 bases). Per germline, CDR1 SNHLY and CDR2 FYNNEI. CDR3 length equals 16 residues. Trimming took 3 bases from V and 5 from J, leaving 16 bases between them. CDR3 residues: CASSEQRLAATGELFF. DNA of the CDR3: TGTGCCAGCAGTGAGCAGCGGCTCGCGGCGACCGGGGAGCTGTTTTTT.

The J gene is TRBJ1-1, the V gene TRBV19; D ambiguous. With 3 bases removed from V and 3 bases from J, the gap between germline ends came to 11 bases. This CDR3 region has 14 residues. The germline V gene encodes CDR1 LNHDA and CDR2 SQIVND (reference sequence). This chain's CDR3 is CASSIEEVDTEAFF. CDR3 coding DNA: TGTGCCAGTAGTATTGAGGAGGTGGACACTGAAGCTTTCTTT. The full variable domain, in which reference TRBV19 and TRBJ1-1 provide the parts outside the CDR3, is DGGITQSPKYLFRKEGQNVTLSCEQNLNHDAMYWYRQDPGQGLRLIYYSQIVNDFQKGDIAEGYSVSREKKESFPLTVTSAQKNPTAFYLCASSIEEVDTEAFFGQGTRLTVV.

The CDR3 sequence: CASSYSSARGYGYTF. DNA for the CDR3: TGTGCCAGCAGTTACTCGTCGGCGCGCGGCTATGGCTACACCTTC. The rearrangement joins TRBV6-5 to TRBJ1-2; D unresolved. Trimming took off 0 bases at V and 4 bases at J, with 12 bases between the two ends. Germline assignment: CDR1 MNHEY and CDR2 SVGAGI. This CDR3 has 15 amino acids.

The chain joins TRBV6-2 or TRBV6-3 to TRBJ1-5; D ambiguous. The CDR3 contains 12 residues. V dropped 10 bases and J dropped 10 bases, with 17 bases sitting between them. CDR1 and CDR2 (germline): MNHEY, SVGEGT. In nucleotides, the CDR3 is TGTGCCACCTCCACAAGCCTCGAACCCCAGCATTTT. Its protein is CATSTSLEPQHF.

The chain combines TRBV27 with TRBJ1-2, with 8 positions matching TRBD1. CDR3 length equals 15 residues. Germline assignment: CDR1 MNHEY and CDR2 SMNVEV (reference sequence). V shed 5 bases and J 6 bases; nucleotides not matched to a gene: 11. The CDR3 DNA reads as TGTGCCAGCAGTCCGGCCAGGGGGCTTGGGGATGGCTACACCTTC. Protein: CASSPARGLGDGYTF.

The CDR3 nucleotides read TGCAGTGCTAGGGGCGGGGACCCCTACGAGCAGTACTTC. Its protein product is CSARGGDPYEQYF. The chain combines TRBV20-1 with TRBJ2-7, with a weak D call TRBD2 (6 bases). The length of the CDR3 is 13 residues. V was cut by 3 bases and J by 2 bases, with 11 bases left in between. Looked up from germline, CDR1 is DFQATT and CDR2 is SNEGSKA (reference sequence).

This sequence joins TRBV7-9 and TRBJ1-1; TRBD1 is a possible D gene (5 bases). V was cut by 10 bases and J by 0 bases, with 12 bases left in between. From germline, CDR1 is SEHNR and CDR2 FQNEAQ (reference sequence). The CDR3 covers 13 residues. CDR3 sequence reads: CATSGRLNTEAFF. In nucleotides, the CDR3 is TGTGCCACCTCGGGACGGCTGAACACTGAAGCTTTCTTT.

This sequence joins TRBV19 and TRBJ1-1; possibly TRBD1 for D (6 bases). This CDR3 contains 14 residues. Germline V gene lookup returns CDR1 LNHDA and CDR2 SQIVND (reference sequence). V was trimmed by 2 bases and J by 1 base, leaving 8 bases between them. CDR3 nucleotides: TGTGCCAGTAGTATAACAGGGACGAACACTGAAGCTTTCTTT. Translation: CASSITGTNTEAFF.